This T cell receptor beta chain appears in the sequencing data of a study of T cell responses to AZD1222 COVID-19 vaccine. CDR3 size: 13 residues. The V gene's germline CDR1 is LNHDA and CDR2 SQIVND (reference sequence). This table comes from immunoSEQ multiplex PCR, and its TCRdb copy is limited to in-frame clones, with some not included. The top ten hold 5% to 6.5% of the sample, which has some 150,000 clones, around 90% seen once. The chain couples TRBV19 to TRBJ1-4; TRBD1 matches 7 bases. The TCR originated in an adult who received the MenACWY meningococcal vaccine as a control. The sample was peripheral blood, taken 28 days after the second dose of the MenACWY control vaccine. For the CDR3, the DNA is TGTGCATGTAAGGGACAGACGAATGAAAAACTGTTTTTT. Translation gives CACKGQTNEKLFF.